This entry describes one TCR beta chain. The antigen it binds to is not known. Nothing much larger sits one base from this clone, and base qualities are not available. The time point label, as the study defines it: blood sample drawn before combined kidney and bone marrow transplant. Thawed PBMCs were FACS-sorted into unstimulated Tregs (CD4+CD25+CD127-), CD4+ non-Tregs (CD4+CD25-), CD4 cells and CD8 cells. The patients were 4 recipients of combined kidney and bone marrow transplants from the ITN036ST trial, and samples were available only for these trial subjects. Healthy control blood was separated into PBMCs by Ficoll density gradient and cryopreserved, and patient PBMCs were collected both before and after transplant. The record originates from a study of Tregs in tolerant kidney transplant recipients (dated by TCRdb to between 2017 and 2020). A note on the overall study: The transplants used related donors along with nonmyeloablative bone marrow transplantation, and in the human trials mixed chimerism was transient. The study used TCRbeta sequencing to identify donor-specific regulatory T cells before combined kidney and bone marrow transplantation, then tracked those cells after transplant.

Taken from cysteine to phenylalanine, the CDR3 has 13 residues. Only the CDR3 part of the read is kept: 39 bases, read in frame from the first base. Trimming takes 5 bases off V and 6 bases off J; junction bases not matched to a gene: 5. The germline V gene sets CDR1 to SNHLY and CDR2 to FYNNEI. Broader findings and caveats from the paper: PCR primers changed over time for some patients, so nucleotide-level comparison across those patients' samples was not possible. Biological reproducibility was not examined directly, but technical replication error appeared to be minimal. The study was constrained by small patient numbers, and validation of the findings is required in larger populations and under other immunosuppression protocols. Expanding Tregs with activated donor B cells appeared to identify the most biologically relevant and donor-specific TCRbeta repertoire. Donor-specific Treg expansion exceeded global Treg expansion in tolerant patients, suggesting antigen-driven rather than nonspecific expansion.

For TCRbeta CDR3 sequencing, genomic DNA was extracted from sorted cells using the QIAGEN DNeasy Blood and Tissue Kit. High-throughput TCRbeta CDR3 sequencing was carried out commercially through immunoSEQ, with PCR amplification with bias correction and internal controls included. Concerning the study's data processing: A unique productive TCRbeta sequence was defined by the CDR3 nucleotide sequence when primers matched, and otherwise by the CDR3 amino acid sequence together with the Vbeta and Jbeta genes. To correct for sorting error, sequences found in more than one sorted population at a frequency ratio of 2:1 or less were discarded, and the remaining shared sequences were assigned to the population with the higher frequency. Donor-reactive sequences were defined as at least 5-fold expanded in CFSE-low cells versus unstimulated cells, with frequency of at least 0.01% in CFSE-low cells. Repertoire divergence was quantified by Jensen-Shannon divergence using the top 100 TCRbeta sequences ranked by frequency. For samples with multiple sequencing runs, sorting error was corrected separately for each run before the runs were pooled. Here the immuneACCESS table is served through TCRdb, limited to in-frame sequences with V and J called. Missing clones are a known gap in these copies; in checked studies unresolved V genes cover under half, and the rest lacks a known reason. The DNA gave D and trimming, while V, J and clone size come from that table. The sample yields approximately 98,000 clones; roughly 90% were counted once. The ten largest clones take up approximately 0.3% of the sample.

The chain employs TRBV2 and TRBJ1-2, with 8 middle bases fitting TRBD1. The TCR sequence derives from a human donor who received a combined kidney and bone marrow transplant. The sample in question was CD4+ T cells from blood, obtained before the transplant. The DNA reads TGTGCCAGCAGTCCCAGGGGGCATGATGGCTACACCTTC. Translated, it gives CASSPRGHDGYTF.